Below are 8 T cell receptor beta chains sequenced from a single sample in a study of Graves' ophthalmopathy and Graves' hyperthyroidism (dated by TCRdb to between 2017 and 2018). TCRdb names Illumina HiSeq 2000 as the instrument used. For repertoire sequencing, the TCR beta CDR3 regions were amplified from RNA transcripts. HTBI primers and the Qiagen OneStep RT-PCR kit were used in a first-round RT-PCR, which was followed by a second-round multiplex PCR, size selection and purification. Using fastp at Q25 and MiXCR, TCRdb reprocessed the public reads and kept productive beta chains. Rows with a matching CDR3 protein are joined into one entry that keeps the most common DNA and genes. The sample contains roughly 1.1 million distinct CDR3 sequences, roughly two fifths of them found a single time. Roughly 10% of the sample rests with the top ten. Material for sequencing was peripheral blood or thyroid tissue (not recorded which). Receptor source: an adult man with Graves' hyperthyroidism.

The chain combines TRBV6-6 with TRBJ2-7, with D maybe TRBD1 (6 bases). The CDR3 covers 14 residues. V lost 5 bases and J 2 bases, leaving 13 bases between the germline ends. In germline, CDR1 is MNHNY, CDR2 SVGAGI (reference sequence). The CDR3 loop is CASSPTGHTYEQYF. The CDR3 nucleotides read TGTGCCAGCAGTCCTACGGGACATACCTACGAGCAGTACTTC.

The gene calls are TRBV5-5 and TRBJ1-1; no reliable D call. Trimming pared 1 base from V and 0 bases from J, leaving 7 bases between. The germline V gene has CDR1 SGHKS and CDR2 YYEKEE (reference sequence). This CDR3 has 14 residues. The CDR3 region has the DNA TGTGCCAGCAGCTTGTTAGCTGTGAACACTGAAGCTTTCTTT. Its translation: CASSLLAVNTEAFF.

This clonotype was picked up many times. The chain links TRBV2 to TRBJ1-2; D perhaps matches TRBD1 (5 bases). V dropped 6 bases and J dropped 2 bases, with 10 bases sitting between them. The germline CDR1 and CDR2 sequences are SNHLY and FYNNEI. The CDR3 length is 13 residues. CDR3 protein: CASRGRQNYGYTF. For the CDR3, the DNA is TGTGCCAGCAGGGGGAGACAGAACTATGGCTACACCTTC.

This clonotype appeared many times. The chain recombines TRBV9 with TRBJ1-1, with D possibly matching TRBD1 (6 bases). V dropped 4 bases and J dropped 3 bases, with 13 bases sitting between them. The germline V gene encodes CDR1 SGDLS and CDR2 YYNGEE. The CDR3 spans 14 residues. CDR3 region: CASSPGQIYTEAFF. The CDR3 nucleotides read TGTGCCAGCAGCCCCGGACAGATTTACACTGAAGCTTTCTTT.

Ten or more counts support this clonotype. CDR3 in amino acids: CATAGQLGYTF. Here the CDR3 DNA reads TGTGCCACTGCAGGGCAGCTTGGCTACACCTTC. The chain combines TRBV24-1 with TRBJ1-2; D is possibly TRBD1 (5 bases). V shed 10 bases and J shed 7 bases, with 12 bases lying between them. This CDR3 is built from 11 residues. The germline gives CDR1 KGHDR, CDR2 SFDVKD.

This clonotype was found many times. The genes are TRBV5-1 and TRBJ1-3, with 7 bases aligning to TRBD1. V lost 4 bases to trimming and J lost 1 base; unmatched junction nucleotides: 8. The CDR3 runs 16 residues. Germline loops: CDR1 SGHRS, CDR2 YFSETQ. The CDR3 DNA follows: TGCGCCAGCAGCGAGGGACAGCGGCGATCTGGAAACACCATATATTTT. Its translation: CASSEGQRRSGNTIYF. The variable domain in full, completed from reference TRBV5-1 and TRBJ1-3, reads KAGVTQTPRYLIKTRGQQVTLSCSPISGHRSVSWYQQTPGQGLQFLFEYFSETQRNKGNFPGRFSGRQFSNSRSEMNVSTLELGDSALYLCASSEGQRRSGNTIYFGEGSWLTVV.

The genes are TRBV5-1 and TRBJ1-4; 7 nucleotides agree with TRBD1. The CDR3 runs 15 residues. Germline CDR1 SGHRS, CDR2 YFSETQ. Trimming took 3 bases from V and 4 from J; bases not matched to a gene: 6. CDR3 in DNA: TGCGCCAGCAGCTCCCAGGGGGTTGTTAATGAAAAACTGTTTTTT. Protein sequence: CASSSQGVVNEKLFF.

In its sample, this clonotype was seen a few times. One base away lies a much larger clone, so this may be a sequencing read error. The CDR3 loop is CASSLAGTQYF. DNA for the CDR3: TGTGCCAGCAGCTTGGCGGGGACCCAGTACTTC. The chain joins TRBV7-2 to TRBJ2-5; maybe TRBD2 (5 bases). Germline lookup yields CDR1 SGHTA and CDR2 FQGNSA. The ends were cut back, 3 bases at V and 7 bases at J, with 6 bases in the middle. This CDR3 region has 11 residues.